This T cell receptor beta chain was sequenced for a study of T cells in Graves' hyperthyroidism and ophthalmopathy. Overall study results and limits: In blood, most of the thyroid clonotypes expanded above 0.001 were also present.

The CDR3 consists of 12 residues. The trim removed 6 bases at V and 11 bases at J, leaving 9 bases unmatched. The germline gives CDR1 WNHNN, CDR2 SYGVQD (reference sequence). The hyperthyroidism was newly diagnosed and had lasted under 2 months; the patients were aged 18 to 65. Every diagnosis used clinical symptoms, serum thyroxine and TRAb, thyroid ultrasound and orbital computed tomography. On this clonotype itself: The antigen remains unidentified.

There were TCR beta CDR3 regions amplified from RNA transcripts. When the TCR CDR3 underwent first-round RT-PCR, the HTBI primer set was used. In TCRdb, the multiplex PCR reads were re-called with MiXCR into one record per CDR3 protein. The sample lists under 700,000 distinct CDR3 sequences; roughly 46% were seen once. The TCR sequence derives from a woman under 30 with Graves' hyperthyroidism. Input material: peripheral blood or thyroid tissue (not recorded which). The chain is built from TRBV10-1 and TRBJ1-2; TRBD1 matches 7 bases. DNA of the CDR3: TGCGCCAGCAGCTCTGGGACAGATCCGTACACCTTC. Translated, it gives CASSSGTDPYTF.